What follows describes a single T cell receptor beta chain. The antigen is not known. The data originate from a study of blood T cells in healthy people across ages. Trimming took 5 bases from V and 5 from J, leaving 15 bases between them. CDR3 length: 14 amino acids. The germline gives CDR1 SGHTA, CDR2 FQGNSA. A sample-barcoded 5' primer and a J-beta primer mix were used in a second PCR of about 7 to 11 cycles. Each cDNA was tagged by a template-switch adaptor containing 12 random nucleotides. MiXCR, run by TCRdb on the 5' RACE reads, gives a single entry per CDR3 protein. The sample contains roughly 800,000 distinct CDR3 sequences, 30% to 45% of which appear only once. Overall study findings and caveats: Long-lived donors exceeded aged donors in naive CD4+ cells and diversity.

Each donor had around 10 milliliters of peripheral blood drawn. The chain uses TRBV7-2 and TRBJ2-5; the D gene could be TRBD1 or TRBD2 (5 bases each). The origin of this receptor is a man between 18 and 35 years old in good health. Material for sequencing was blood. The CDR3 region is CASSVVRGGETQYF. CDR3 bases: TGTGCCAGCAGCGTGGTACGGGGCGGCGAGACCCAGTACTTC.